The next 3 T cell receptor beta chains were all read from a single sample in a study of blood T cell repertoires in COVID-19. TCRdb's copy holds only in-frame clones and misses some; the assay was immunoSEQ multiplex PCR. This repertoire shows a few hundred thousand clones, more than 80% found once; its top ten account for over 5%. The sequenced sample was peripheral blood. Receptors originate from a woman aged 45-60 years with COVID-19, enrolled during active disease.

This rearrangement joins TRBV6-2 or TRBV6-3 to TRBJ2-7; weak D call: TRBD2 (5 bases). Trimming pared 6 bases from V and 1 base from J, leaving 10 bases between. The CDR3 has 13 amino acids. From germline, CDR1 is MNHEY and CDR2 SVGEGT. In DNA, the CDR3 is TGTGCCAGCAGCGGACTTGAATCCTACGAGCAGTACTTC. Translation: CASSGLESYEQYF.

The J gene is TRBJ2-3, the V gene TRBV7-2; TRBD1 might be the D (6 bases). Per the germline V gene, CDR1 is SGHTA and CDR2 is FQGNSA. This CDR3 comprises 14 residues. The ends were cut back, 5 bases at V and 6 bases at J, with 15 bases in the middle. In nucleotides, the CDR3 is TGTGCCAGCAGCCACGACAGGTCGGGGGATACGCAGTATTTT. Translating it yields CASSHDRSGDTQYF. The variable domain in full, with the rest retrieved from reference TRBV7-2 and TRBJ2-3, is GAGVSQSPSNKVTEKGKDVELRCDPISGHTALYWYRQSLGQGLEFLIYFQGNSAPDKSGLPSDRFSAERTGGSVSTLTIQRTQQEDSAVYLCASSHDRSGDTQYFGPGTRLTVL.

The V call is TRBV10-3, the J call TRBJ1-3, with TRBD1 as a possible D gene (6 bases). Germline V gene sequence: CDR1 ENHRY, CDR2 SYGVKD. The CDR3 covers 16 residues. V was shortened by 0 bases and J by 2 bases, with 11 bases between the two germline ends. CDR3: CAISESGRGPGNTIYF. The CDR3 bases are TGTGCCATCAGTGAGTCCGGGCGGGGGCCTGGAAACACCATATATTTT.